What follows is one TCR beta chain and its context. No antigen is known for it. Base qualities are not provided; no much larger clone lies one nucleotide away. Libraries of naive CD8 T cells were built from anywhere between roughly 17,000 and 1,100,000 sorted cells, with 10%, 30% or 50% of the purified RNA used. On a BD FACSAria II, naive CD8 T cells were FACS-sorted as CD8+CD4-CCR7+CD45RA+ and collected into RLT Plus buffer. To test detection sensitivity, Jurkat RNA equal to some 11 TCR copies was added to samples of about 20,000-1,100,000 naive CD8 T cells. CD8 T cells were enriched using RosetteSep CD8+ T Cell Enrichment Cocktail and Ficoll-Paque, and the enriched cells then underwent ACK red cell lysis. The protocol used for the library was PCR. TCRdb names NextSeq 500 as the instrument used. Bulk TCR libraries were prepared as previously described, using TCR primers listed in Table S5. Total RNA was purified with the Qiagen AllPrep DNA/RNA kit. Before analysis, reads from multiple sequencing runs of the same library were pooled. The original pipeline was this. Reads were retained only if an exact TCR constant sequence was present, and the retained reads were trimmed to 150 nt and grouped according to their 12-nt molecular barcodes. Within each barcode group, reads were sub-clustered at a 15% Levenshtein threshold, and quality-weighted consensus sequences were built per RNA molecule. Non-functional sequences were removed, as were lower-count sequences one edit away from another. Based on fitting two negative binomial distributions, any barcode sub-cluster with under 20% of the maximum read count was discarded. Using fastp trimming at Q25 and MiXCR clonotype assembly, TCRdb reanalyzed the public sequencing data and kept in-frame beta chains. Identical CDR3 protein sequences are pooled into one entry, listed with their most common genes and DNA. The V and J calls come from TCRdb's annotation, not from the publication. For this sample there are a few hundred thousand distinct CDR3 sequences; around 25% appear just once. The ten biggest clones cover around 0.8% of the sample.

The data were taken from a study of molecular identifiers for immune sequencing clone quantification listed by TCRdb under 2018. Background on the whole study: For a replicate experiment, RNA from approximately 20,000 or 100,000 naive CD8 T cells was divided into five aliquots, of which four were sequenced. This methods study benchmarked molecular-identifier clustering-based TCR repertoire sequencing (MIDCIRS) and TCR RNA copy counting, using CD8 T cells to do so. General findings and caveats noted by the study authors: Even against a background of about a million naive CD8 T cells, spiked-in Jurkat TCR RNA amounting to a single cell's worth was reported to be detectable. Modeling indicated 2.5 to 3 TCR RNA copies recovered per cell, compared with about ten by digital PCR, which implies a capture efficiency of approximately 30%. When barcode sub-clustering was not used, chimeric consensus sequences inflated TCR diversity, with chimeras reaching as high as 47%. Clones above 20 RNA copies held over 98% of molecules in CMV-specific effector cells but under 1% in naive cells. Identical TCR molecules sharing a barcode could cause highly expanded clone sizes to be underestimated. Spiked-in Jurkat TCR RNA (approximately 10 copies' worth), which is not part of the donor repertoire, was contained in the naive libraries.

CDR1 and CDR2 were assigned from the germline V gene as SGHDN and FVKESK. Deletion took 0 bases off V and 6 bases off J, with a span of 11 bases between the germline ends. The CDR3 sequence holds 15 residues, the cysteine and phenylalanine included. Only the CDR3 portion is preserved as DNA: 45 bases, with reading frame beginning at the first base. The receptor was derived from a human donor in good health. Some libraries in this study had Jurkat cell RNA spiked in. Sequencing used naive CD8+ T cells from blood, with Jurkat cell RNA spiked in. The cell subset or site tag for this specimen amounts to: FACS-sorted CD8+CD4-CCR7+CD45RA+ naive T cells. The V gene is TRBV14 and the J gene is TRBJ1-4; tentative D gene TRBD1, with 5 bases matching. The nucleotides read TGTGCCAGCAGCCAAGAGTGGGGGATGTATGAAAAACTGTTTTTT. This encodes CASSQEWGMYEKLFF.